What follows are 14 T cell receptor beta chains derived from one specimen sequenced in a study of identifying expanded T cells in peripheral blood. The data were produced by immunoSEQ multiplex PCR, yet TCRdb's version contains in-frame clones alone and is incomplete. The repertoire has under 150,000 clones, around 84% of them found once; the top ten carry less than 4%. The sample was blood. These receptor sequences come from a person aged 18 to 69 in good health.

V usage is TRBV7-3 and J usage is TRBJ1-1; D gene ambiguous. The CDR3 contains 13 residues. The germline V and J ends were trimmed by 3 bases and 1 base, with 6 bases remaining between them. Germline V gene data show CDR1 as SGHTA and CDR2 as FQGTGA. The CDR3 spells CASSLNGNTEAFF. In DNA, the CDR3 is TGTGCCAGCAGCTTGAATGGGAACACTGAAGCTTTCTTT.

This rearrangement joins TRBV6-5 to TRBJ1-6, with D unresolved. Germline values: CDR1 MNHEY, CDR2 SVGAGI. Trimming shortened V by 7 bases and J by 9 bases, and 13 bases separated the two germline ends. The CDR3 has 13 residues. The CDR3 coding sequence is TGTGCCAGCAACACCGGGGAAAGTTCACCCCTCCACTTT. This translates into CASNTGESSPLHF.

J is TRBJ2-2 and V is TRBV6-5; TRBD1 or TRBD2 may be the D gene (5 bases each). Trimming shortened V by 2 bases and J by 4 bases, and 11 bases separated the two germline ends. The CDR3 length is 15 residues. The V gene's germline CDR1 is MNHEY and CDR2 SVGAGI. The CDR3 sequence is CASSYEGRRTGELFF. The CDR3 region has the DNA TGTGCCAGCAGTTACGAGGGGCGCCGCACCGGGGAGCTGTTTTTT.

The rearrangement joins TRBV6-6 to TRBJ2-2, with a tentative D call TRBD2 (7 bases). The germline V and J ends were trimmed by 5 bases and 3 bases, with 10 bases remaining between them. The CDR3 runs 14 residues. The germline V gene encodes CDR1 MNHNY and CDR2 SVGAGI (reference sequence). The CDR3 reads CASSGGAYTGELFF. For the CDR3, the DNA is TGTGCCAGCAGTGGGGGGGCTTACACCGGGGAGCTGTTTTTT.

This chain uses TRBV19 with TRBJ1-2; D is unclear. Germline V CDR1 and CDR2: LNHDA, SQIVND (reference sequence). Trimming removed 1 base at V and 4 bases at J, with 10 bases between. This CDR3 spans 14 amino acids. As DNA, the CDR3 is TGTGCCAGTAGTATAGCTTTGGCTCTCTATGGCTACACCTTC. The encoded protein is CASSIALALYGYTF.

The gene calls are TRBV7-8 and TRBJ2-2, with 9 nucleotides matching TRBD1. The CDR3 runs 16 residues. CDR1 and CDR2 (germline): SGHVS, FQNEAQ. V shed 5 bases and J 4 bases; nucleotides not matched to a gene: 8. The CDR3 loop reads CASSRQQGAITGELFF. DNA of the CDR3: TGTGCCAGCAGCCGCCAACAGGGGGCGATCACCGGGGAGCTGTTTTTT.

This chain joins TRBV18 and TRBJ2-3, with a weak D call TRBD1 (5 bases). Germline V CDR1 and CDR2: KGHSH, LQKENI. V was trimmed by 3 bases and J by 2 bases, leaving 21 bases between them. This CDR3 contains 18 residues. CDR3 in amino acids: CASSPNSPGPGSTDTQYF. In nucleotides, the CDR3 is TGTGCCAGCTCACCGAACTCCCCAGGGCCAGGATCCACAGATACGCAGTATTTT.

This clone came up once. The chain carries TRBV30 and TRBJ1-6, with D perhaps matching TRBD1 (5 bases). Germline CDR1 and CDR2: GTSNPN and SVGIG (reference sequence). V lost 5 bases to trimming and J lost 0 bases, with 11 bases between them. The CDR3 covers 15 residues. The CDR3 sequence is CAWGYRSSYNSPLHF. The DNA for the CDR3 is TGTGCCTGGGGGTACAGGAGCTCCTATAATTCACCCCTCCACTTT.

The V gene is TRBV18, the J gene TRBJ2-2; D tentatively reads TRBD1 or TRBD2 (5 bases each). V dropped 3 bases and J dropped 1 base, with 21 bases sitting between them. The germline gives CDR1 KGHSH, CDR2 LQKENI. There are 19 residues in the CDR3. CDR3 sequence (DNA): TGTGCCAGCTCACCGGACAAGCTCTGGGGGTATCGGAACACCGGGGAGCTGTTTTTT. Residues: CASSPDKLWGYRNTGELFF.

The J gene is TRBJ2-4, the V gene TRBV5-1, with TRBD1 matching 7 bases. The junction had 1 base not matched to a gene; V was cut back by 1 base and J by 3 bases. This CDR3 comprises 14 residues. Per the germline V gene, CDR1 is SGHRS and CDR2 is YFSETQ. The CDR3 loop is CASSLTGDKNIQYF. CDR3 DNA sequence: TGCGCCAGCAGCTTGACAGGGGACAAAAACATTCAGTACTTC.

V usage is TRBV19 and J usage is TRBJ2-5; maybe TRBD2 (6 bases). Germline CDR1 LNHDA, CDR2 SQIVND (reference sequence). Between the trimmed V and J ends, which lost 9 bases and 2 bases, there was a span of 16 bases. The CDR3 loop spans 14 amino acids. The CDR3 sequence is CASSGDAFQETQYF. As DNA, the CDR3 is TGTGCCAGCTCGGGGGACGCCTTTCAAGAGACCCAGTACTTC. Drawing the rest from reference TRBV19 and TRBJ2-5, the complete variable domain is DGGITQSPKYLFRKEGQNVTLSCEQNLNHDAMYWYRQDPGQGLRLIYYSQIVNDFQKGDIAEGYSVSREKKESFPLTVTSAQKNPTAFYLCASSGDAFQETQYFGPGTRLLVL.

The rearrangement joins TRBV7-2 to TRBJ2-7, with TRBD1 identical over 7 bases. V was pared by 5 bases and J by 2 bases, with 3 bases of the junction left unmatched. CDR1 and CDR2 (germline): SGHTA, FQGNSA. This CDR3 is 13 amino acids long. The CDR3 sequence is CASSQGTAYEQYF. The CDR3 nucleotides are TGTGCCAGCAGCCAGGGGACAGCCTACGAGCAGTACTTC.

The chain carries TRBV30 and TRBJ1-2, with a tentative D call TRBD1 (6 bases). Per the germline V gene, CDR1 is GTSNPN and CDR2 is SVGIG (reference sequence). The CDR3 has 16 residues. V lost 3 bases, J lost 6 bases, and 23 bases lay in between. The CDR3, as DNA: TGTGCCTGGAGAAGACGGGACACCCTAAGAGGGGATGGCTACACCTTC. Protein: CAWRRRDTLRGDGYTF.

V gene TRBV6-1 combines with J gene TRBJ2-3; no firm D call. The CDR3 runs 14 residues. V was trimmed by 7 bases and J by 2 bases, leaving 13 bases between them. Germline V gives CDR1 MNHNS, CDR2 SASEGT. The CDR3 is CASKVSPNTDTQYF. Here the CDR3 DNA reads TGTGCCAGCAAAGTATCGCCAAACACAGATACGCAGTATTTT.